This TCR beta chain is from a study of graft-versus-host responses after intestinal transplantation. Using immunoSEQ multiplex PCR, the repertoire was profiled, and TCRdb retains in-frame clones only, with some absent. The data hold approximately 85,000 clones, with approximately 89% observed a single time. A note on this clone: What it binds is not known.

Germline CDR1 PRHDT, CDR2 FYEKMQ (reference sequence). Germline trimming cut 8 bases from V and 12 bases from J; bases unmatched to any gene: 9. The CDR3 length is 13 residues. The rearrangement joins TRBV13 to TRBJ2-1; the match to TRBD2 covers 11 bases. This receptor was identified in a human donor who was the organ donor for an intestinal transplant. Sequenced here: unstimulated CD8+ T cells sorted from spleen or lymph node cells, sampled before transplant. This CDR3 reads CASLASGRSVQFF. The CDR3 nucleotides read TGTGCCAGCTTAGCTAGCGGGAGGTCGGTGCAGTTCTTC.